This note documents a single TCR beta chain sequence. Its matching antigen is unknown. This sample was included in a study of T cell responses to AZD1222 COVID-19 vaccine. Looking at the study overall: Pooled together were second doses at about 4 or about 12 weeks.

Overall study findings and caveats: After two AZD1222 doses, spike-specific TCR breadth and depth rose versus day 0.

The assay was immunoSEQ multiplex PCR, and TCRdb's table has in-frame clones only and misses some. Of roughly 150,000 clones listed, 93% were seen once; the top ten hold over 7.5%. Per the germline V gene, CDR1 is GTSNPN and CDR2 is SVGIG (reference sequence). V lost 2 bases to trimming and J lost 0 bases; unmatched junction nucleotides: 5. The CDR3 sequence is 17 residues long. The material was peripheral blood, obtained on day 0 of AZD1222 vaccination. This clonotype was sampled from an adult in good health. This chain uses TRBV30 with TRBJ2-6, with 9 bases that match TRBD1. CDR3 coding DNA: TGTGCCTGGAGTCTAACAGGGGGCGCCTCTGGGGCCAACGTCCTGACTTTC. Protein sequence: CAWSLTGGASGANVLTF.